Below, 10 T cell receptor beta chains from the same sample are listed, as sequenced in a study of blood T cell repertoires in COVID-19. Produced via immunoSEQ multiplex PCR; TCRdb's table is partial and in-frame only. Here the sample spans about 250,000 clones, about 70% being singletons. The sequencing input was peripheral blood. The receptors originated from a woman of 80 years or more with acute or convalescent COVID-19.

The chain combines TRBV12-3 or TRBV12-4 with TRBJ1-5, with D unresolved. The CDR3 covers 13 residues. V lost 4 bases, J lost 4 bases, and 8 bases lay in between. This CDR3 is CASSSQLNQPQHF. The CDR3 DNA reads as TGTGCCAGCAGTTCCCAATTGAATCAGCCCCAGCATTTT.

J is TRBJ1-1 and V is TRBV3-1 (or the pseudogene TRBV3-2); the D gene is possibly TRBD1 (6 bases). Per germline, CDR1 LGHDT and CDR2 YNNKEL (reference sequence). The ends were cut back, 1 base at V and 5 bases at J, with 11 bases in the middle. The CDR3 extends over 14 amino acids. The DNA of the CDR3 is TGTGCCAGCAGCCAAGGCAGGGGCGGGACTGAAGCTTTCTTT. It codes for CASSQGRGGTEAFF.

This chain links TRBV28 with TRBJ2-7, with D possibly being TRBD1 (6 bases). Per the germline V gene, CDR1 is MDHEN and CDR2 is SYDVKM. Trimming took 8 bases from V and 2 from J, leaving 13 bases between them. The CDR3 sequence is 13 residues long. This chain's CDR3 is CASWGPRTYEQYF. For the CDR3, the DNA is TGTGCCAGCTGGGGGCCCAGAACCTACGAGCAGTACTTC.

This rearrangement joins TRBV6-5 to TRBJ1-5, with D perhaps TRBD1 (5 bases). The CDR3 loop spans 15 amino acids. CDR1 is MNHEY and CDR2 is SVGAGI in the germline V gene. Deletions cut 2 bases from V and 6 bases from J, with 14 bases between. The CDR3 reads CASSYRGGSGQPQHF. CDR3 nucleotide sequence: TGTGCCAGCAGTTACCGGGGGGGGTCGGGTCAGCCCCAGCATTTT.

J is TRBJ1-2 and V is TRBV11-3; 9 nucleotides line up with TRBD1. The CDR3 extends over 15 amino acids. Per germline, CDR1 SGHNT and CDR2 YENEEA. Trimming removed 4 bases from V and 7 bases from J; junction bases left unmatched: 10. The CDR3 sequence: CASSWDREGLRGYTF. The DNA for the CDR3 is TGTGCCAGCAGCTGGGACAGGGAAGGCCTTCGTGGCTACACCTTC. The variable domain in full, with the rest retrieved from reference TRBV11-3 and TRBJ1-2, is EAGVVQSPRYKIIEKKQPVAFWCNPISGHNTLYWYLQNLGQGPELLIRYENEEAVDDSQLPKDRFSAERLKGVDSTLKIQPAELGDSAVYLCASSWDREGLRGYTFGSGTRLTVV.

This chain uses TRBV30 with TRBJ2-5; D is perhaps TRBD1 (5 bases). The CDR3 runs 12 residues. Germline CDR1 is GTSNPN and CDR2 is SVGIG (reference sequence). With 4 bases removed from V and 6 bases from J, the gap between germline ends came to 12 bases. The CDR3 loop is CAWNTGGKTQYF. The CDR3 DNA follows: TGTGCCTGGAATACAGGCGGAAAGACCCAGTACTTC.

This clone turned up a few times. The chain links TRBV19 to TRBJ1-4; TRBD1 aligns across 7 bases. Germline CDR1 and CDR2: LNHDA and SQIVND (reference sequence). This CDR3 contains 15 residues. The V segment lost 5 bases and the J segment 5 bases; nucleotides outside the gene matches: 8. The DNA for the CDR3 is TGTGCCAGTAGTGCGACTCAGGGACAGAATGAAAAACTGTTTTTT. Protein sequence: CASSATQGQNEKLFF.

This rearrangement joins TRBV19 to TRBJ1-2, with a possible D match to TRBD1 (5 bases). Trimming stripped 7 bases from V and 8 bases from J, with 23 bases between. The CDR3 contains 15 residues. Germline lookup yields CDR1 LNHDA and CDR2 SQIVND (reference sequence). The CDR3 here is CASKLTMSGGSGYTF. The DNA for the CDR3 is TGTGCCAGTAAGCTGACGATGTCCGGGGGAAGCGGCTACACCTTC.

The chain employs TRBV3-1 (or the pseudogene TRBV3-2) and TRBJ1-4; possibly TRBD1 for D (5 bases). The CDR3 runs to 15 residues. Trimming shortened V by 4 bases and J by 0 bases, and 9 bases separated the two germline ends. Germline CDR1 LGHDT, CDR2 YNNKEL (reference sequence). The CDR3 DNA sequence: TGTGCCAGCAGCCGACAGCTTGCAACTAATGAAAAACTGTTTTTT. It translates to CASSRQLATNEKLFF.

A few counts support this clone. The chain employs TRBV18 and TRBJ1-2; D remains unclear. Looked up from germline, CDR1 is KGHSH and CDR2 is LQKENI. V shed 3 bases and J shed 2 bases, with 10 bases lying between them. The CDR3 loop spans 14 amino acids. The CDR3 sequence is CASSPDSENYGYTF. CDR3 bases: TGTGCCAGCTCACCCGACTCAGAGAACTATGGCTACACCTTC.